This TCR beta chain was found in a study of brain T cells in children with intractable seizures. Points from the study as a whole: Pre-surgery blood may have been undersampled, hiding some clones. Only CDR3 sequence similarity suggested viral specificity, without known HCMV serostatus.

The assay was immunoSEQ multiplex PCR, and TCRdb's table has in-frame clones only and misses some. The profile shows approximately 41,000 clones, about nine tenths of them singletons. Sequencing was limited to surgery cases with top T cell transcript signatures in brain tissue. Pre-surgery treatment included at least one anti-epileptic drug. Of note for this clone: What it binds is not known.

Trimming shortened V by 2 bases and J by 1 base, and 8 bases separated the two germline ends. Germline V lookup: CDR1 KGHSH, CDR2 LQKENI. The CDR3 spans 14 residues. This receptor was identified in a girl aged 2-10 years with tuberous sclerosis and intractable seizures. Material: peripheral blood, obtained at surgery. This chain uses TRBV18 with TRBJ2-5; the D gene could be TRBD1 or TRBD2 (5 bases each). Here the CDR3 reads CASSPGTAQETQYF. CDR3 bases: TGTGCCAGCTCACCAGGGACGGCCCAAGAGACCCAGTACTTC.